The 25 T cell receptor beta chains listed next were all sequenced from one sample in a study of blood T cell repertoires in COVID-19. The repertoire was sequenced with immunoSEQ multiplex PCR; TCRdb's copy has only in-frame clones and lacks some. Found here are 95,000 to 150,000 clones, 90% of them singletons; the top ten hold 3.5% to 4%. Sequencing was carried out using peripheral blood. These receptors originate from a woman aged 60 to 75 with COVID-19, enrolled during active disease.

CDR3 protein: CASSQVGGGTQFF. As DNA, the CDR3 is TGCGCCAGCAGCCAAGTTGGTGGCGGTACGCAGTTCTTC. This chain connects TRBV4-3 to TRBJ2-1; D gene ambiguous. This CDR3 has 13 residues. The germline V gene encodes CDR1 LGHNA and CDR2 YSLEER. Trimming stripped 1 base from V and 12 bases from J, with 13 bases between.

The V gene is TRBV7-2, the J gene TRBJ2-2, with D possibly being TRBD2 (7 bases). Between the trimmed V and J ends, which lost 0 bases and 4 bases, there was a span of 18 bases. The CDR3 has 18 amino acids. Germline V gives CDR1 SGHTA, CDR2 FQGNSA. CDR3 amino acids: CASSLATQGRGGTGELFF. The CDR3 region has the DNA TGTGCCAGCAGCTTAGCGACCCAGGGGCGCGGGGGCACCGGGGAGCTGTTTTTT.

V usage is TRBV24-1 and J usage is TRBJ2-3; 8 bases line up with TRBD2. This CDR3 region has 15 residues. V lost 6 bases to trimming and J lost 2 bases; unmatched junction nucleotides: 6. CDR1 KGHDR and CDR2 SFDVKD come from the germline V gene. CDR3 sequence: CATSRNGGATDTQYF. CDR3 nucleotide sequence: TGTGCCACCAGTCGGAACGGGGGGGCCACAGATACGCAGTATTTT.

V gene TRBV4-2 combines with J gene TRBJ1-5; TRBD1 matches at 10 bases. With 3 bases clipped from V and 6 bases from J, the junction kept 5 bases outside the gene matches. Germline lookup yields CDR1 LGHNA and CDR2 YNFKEQ. The CDR3 sequence is 15 residues long. CDR3 sequence: CASSQGQGYGQPQHF. For the CDR3, the DNA is TGTGCCAGCAGCCAGGGACAGGGGTACGGTCAGCCCCAGCATTTT.

This chain links TRBV19 with TRBJ1-4, with 8 nucleotides matching TRBD1. From germline, CDR1 is LNHDA and CDR2 SQIVND (reference sequence). The CDR3 extends over 13 amino acids. V was pared by 9 bases and J by 8 bases, with 8 bases of the junction left unmatched. The CDR3: CASQEDRDEKLFF. The CDR3 nucleotides read TGTGCCAGCCAGGAGGACAGGGACGAAAAACTGTTTTTT.

The chain carries TRBV7-2 and TRBJ1-2, with 11 positions matching TRBD1. CDR3 length: 14 residues. Germline CDR1 is SGHTA and CDR2 is FQGNSA. J gave up 2 bases and V 4 bases, and 0 bases lay outside the gene matches. DNA for the CDR3: TGTGCCAGCAGCTGGACAGGGGGCAACTATGGCTACACCTTC. It encodes CASSWTGGNYGYTF.

The genes are TRBV3-1 (or the pseudogene TRBV3-2) and TRBJ1-2; D may be TRBD1 (5 bases). V lost 2 bases and J lost 4, with 14 bases in between. The CDR3 covers 15 residues. From germline, CDR1 is LGHDT and CDR2 YNNKEL (reference sequence). This CDR3 is CASSQRTGPSYGYTF. CDR3 nucleotide sequence: TGTGCCAGCAGCCAACGCACAGGCCCTTCCTATGGCTACACCTTC.

The gene calls are TRBV11-1 and TRBJ1-2, with 7 positions matching TRBD1. The junction had 11 bases not matched to a gene; V was cut back by 3 bases and J by 4 bases. The CDR3 spans 16 residues. CDR1 is SGHAT, CDR2 FQDESV, per germline (reference sequence). The CDR3 region is CASSLGTAIRPYGYTF. The CDR3 nucleotides read TGTGCCAGCAGCTTGGGGACAGCCATTAGACCCTATGGCTACACCTTC. Looking up the rest from reference TRBV11-1 and TRBJ1-2 gives the full variable domain: EAEVAQSPRYKITEKSQAVAFWCDPISGHATLYWYRQILGQGPELLVQFQDESVVDDSQLPKDRFSAERLKGVDSTLKIQPAELGDSAMYLCASSLGTAIRPYGYTFGSGTRLTVV.

The gene calls are TRBV28 and TRBJ1-2; 8 bases are shared with TRBD1. Unmatched junction bases numbered 4, after V lost 5 bases and J lost 5 bases. The CDR3 runs 13 residues. Germline lookup yields CDR1 MDHEN and CDR2 SYDVKM. CDR3 nucleotides: TGTGCCAGCAGTCCCCGACAGGGGTATGGCTACACCTTC. It translates to CASSPRQGYGYTF.

This chain uses TRBV18 with TRBJ1-1; D is uncertain. Germline V CDR1 and CDR2: KGHSH, LQKENI. The CDR3 sequence is 13 residues long. Trimming cost V 1 base and J 7 bases, with 10 bases left between them. CDR3 coding DNA: TGTGCCAGCTCACCACAGGAGGGCCGTGAAGCTTTCTTT. It encodes CASSPQEGREAFF.

There are a few counts of this clone. This rearrangement joins TRBV6-4 to TRBJ2-3; 9 bases map to TRBD2. The junction had 2 bases not matched to a gene; V was cut back by 3 bases and J by 4 bases. Per the germline V gene, CDR1 is MRHNA and CDR2 is SNTAGT. The CDR3 totals 14 residues. Here the CDR3 reads CASSERGGPDTQYF. CDR3 bases: TGTGCCAGCAGTGAGCGGGGGGGCCCAGATACGCAGTATTTT.

This chain joins TRBV7-2 and TRBJ2-3; D remains ambiguous. Germline assignment: CDR1 SGHTA and CDR2 FQGNSA. The CDR3 spans 14 residues. The V end lost 5 bases, the J end lost 0 bases, and 9 bases lay between the germline ends. Here the CDR3 reads CASSPGLSTDTQYF. The CDR3 coding sequence is TGTGCCAGCAGCCCAGGTCTTAGCACAGATACGCAGTATTTT.

V usage is TRBV19 and J usage is TRBJ1-6; perhaps TRBD1 as D (5 bases). Germline V gene sequence: CDR1 LNHDA, CDR2 SQIVND (reference sequence). Trimming removed 3 bases at V and 10 bases at J, with 13 bases between. There are 14 residues in the CDR3. The CDR3 coding sequence is TGTGCCAGTAGTATGGGTGGGGGGATCTCACCCCTCCACTTT. Protein product: CASSMGGGISPLHF. The variable domain in full, with the rest retrieved from reference TRBV19 and TRBJ1-6, is DGGITQSPKYLFRKEGQNVTLSCEQNLNHDAMYWYRQDPGQGLRLIYYSQIVNDFQKGDIAEGYSVSREKKESFPLTVTSAQKNPTAFYLCASSMGGGISPLHFGNGTRLTVT.

This clone was picked up one time. The genes are TRBV5-5 and TRBJ1-6, with a weak D call TRBD1 (5 bases). Germline V gene data show CDR1 as SGHKS and CDR2 as YYEKEE (reference sequence). The CDR3 totals 15 residues. V was shortened by 3 bases and J by 8 bases, with 15 bases between the two germline ends. This CDR3 is CASSWLTGGDSPLHF. In DNA, the CDR3 is TGTGCCAGCAGCTGGCTGACGGGGGGGGATTCACCCCTCCACTTT. The variable domain in full, completed from reference TRBV5-5 and TRBJ1-6, reads DAGVTQSPTHLIKTRGQQVTLRCSPISGHKSVSWYQQVLGQGPQFIFQYYEKEERGRGNFPDRFSARQFPNYSSELNVNALLLGDSALYLCASSWLTGGDSPLHFGNGTRLTVT.

The chain is built from TRBV19 and TRBJ1-2, with 11 bases that match TRBD1. V was pared by 10 bases and J by 1 base, with 20 bases of the junction left unmatched. This CDR3 comprises 19 residues. Germline V CDR1 and CDR2: LNHDA, SQIVND (reference sequence). The CDR3: CATSNERTGGTRFNYGYTF. The CDR3 nucleotides read TGTGCCACCTCAAACGAAAGGACAGGGGGCACCCGATTTAACTATGGCTACACCTTC.

V and J are TRBV7-2 and TRBJ1-1; the D is unclear. With 5 bases removed from V and 2 bases from J, the gap between germline ends came to 18 bases. This CDR3 spans 16 amino acids. Germline V gene sequence: CDR1 SGHTA, CDR2 FQGNSA. Written as DNA, the CDR3 is TGTGCCAGCAGCGCCCGACCCCCGGGTTCCAACACTGAAGCTTTCTTT. Its translation: CASSARPPGSNTEAFF.

This chain connects TRBV5-1 to TRBJ2-7, with D possibly being TRBD2 (5 bases). V lost 0 bases and J lost 3, with 16 bases in between. The CDR3 loop spans 16 amino acids. Germline V gives CDR1 SGHRS, CDR2 YFSETQ. The CDR3 bases are TGCGCCAGCAGCTTGGTCTCGGGGATAACCGTCTACGAGCAGTACTTC. This gives the protein CASSLVSGITVYEQYF.

The CDR3 DNA reads as TGTGCCAGCAGCGTAGATGTCAGGGGACCCATCTCTGGAAACACCATATATTTT. Residues: CASSVDVRGPISGNTIYF. The chain couples TRBV9 to TRBJ1-3, with D maybe TRBD1 (6 bases). Germline V gene data show CDR1 as SGDLS and CDR2 as YYNGEE. The V and J ends lost 0 bases and 0 bases respectively, with 16 bases between them. The CDR3 consists of 18 residues. The complete variable domain, with remaining parts taken from reference TRBV9 and TRBJ1-3, reads DSGVTQTPKHLITATGQRVTLRCSPRSGDLSVYWYQQSLDQGLQFLIQYYNGEERAKGNILERFSAQQFPDLHSELNLSSLELGDSALYFCASSVDVRGPISGNTIYFGEGSWLTVV.

This chain links TRBV5-1 with TRBJ1-1; 9 positions agree with TRBD1. V was clipped by 0 bases and J by 3 bases; unmatched bases: 6. CDR1 SGHRS and CDR2 YFSETQ come from the germline V gene. CDR3 size: 16 residues. In DNA, the CDR3 is TGCGCCAGCAGCTTGGGCCTGGGACAGGGAGACACTGAAGCTTTCTTT. As protein: CASSLGLGQGDTEAFF.

This clone occurred once. This sequence joins TRBV19 and TRBJ2-3, with D unresolved. This CDR3 region has 14 residues. Looked up from germline, CDR1 is LNHDA and CDR2 is SQIVND (reference sequence). Trimming took 3 bases from V and 3 from J, leaving 10 bases between them. The CDR3 loop reads CASSILAVTDTQYF. CDR3 sequence (DNA): TGTGCCAGTAGTATTCTCGCGGTAACAGATACGCAGTATTTT.

The CDR3: CASSPRAFERYQETQYF. CDR3 in DNA: TGTGCCAGCAGTCCCCGAGCGTTTGAGAGGTACCAAGAGACCCAGTACTTC. The rearrangement links TRBV13 to TRBJ2-5; D is ambiguous. Looked up from germline, CDR1 is PRHDT and CDR2 is FYEKMQ (reference sequence). The CDR3 is 17 residues long. The ends were cut back, 6 bases at V and 0 bases at J, with 20 bases in the middle.

The chain combines TRBV19 with TRBJ2-1; 8 nucleotides align to TRBD1. This CDR3 contains 14 residues. The V gene's germline CDR1 is LNHDA and CDR2 SQIVND (reference sequence). With V trimmed by 3 bases and J by 8 bases, 6 bases remained unmatched. This CDR3 is CASSIWTGRDEQFF. In DNA, the CDR3 is TGTGCCAGTAGTATTTGGACAGGGCGGGATGAGCAGTTCTTC.

The chain has TRBV6-1 and TRBJ2-1, with D perhaps matching TRBD1 (5 bases). V was clipped by 3 bases and J by 4 bases, with 7 bases between them. Germline V CDR1 and CDR2: MNHNS, SASEGT. The CDR3 totals 13 residues. CDR3 sequence: CASSDDSYNEQFF. The CDR3 bases are TGTGCCAGCAGTGACGACAGTTACAATGAGCAGTTCTTC.

The chain uses TRBV2 and TRBJ2-3, with D possibly matching TRBD2 (6 bases). Trimming took 6 bases from V and 2 from J, leaving 9 bases between them. Germline V gives CDR1 SNHLY, CDR2 FYNNEI. The CDR3 sequence is 13 residues long. The CDR3, as DNA: TGTGCCAGCAGGCGGGGCCCCACAGATACGCAGTATTTT. Its translation is CASRRGPTDTQYF.

This chain joins TRBV10-3 and TRBJ2-1; D may be TRBD2 (6 bases). CDR1 and CDR2 from the germline V gene are ENHRY and SYGVKD. This CDR3 has 14 amino acids. V was trimmed by 7 bases and J by 3 bases, leaving 13 bases between them. CDR3 amino acids: CAINTDGSYNEQFF. For the CDR3, the DNA is TGTGCCATCAACACGGACGGGAGCTACAATGAGCAGTTCTTC.